A selection of T cell receptor beta chains follows, all from one sample in a study of cytotoxic CD8 clonotypes in ibrutinib-treated CLL. Repertoires were generated with immunoSEQ multiplex PCR, while TCRdb's copy carries only in-frame clones and drops some. The sample shows more than 300,000 clones, around four fifths of them seen only once. The sample was PBMCs, taken before ibrutinib treatment. The source is a human donor with chronic lymphocytic leukemia. Each CDR3 is given with its conserved first and last residue. The D gene is left open where the match is weak. Size values are once, few and many counts, or a class for expanded clones, and some rows have none.

d_call: TRBD1; cdr3_length: 19; v_call: TRBV11-2; clone_size: NA; j_call: TRBJ2-2; cdr3_aa: CASSSPADRQGPYTGELFF; cdr3_nt: TGTGCCAGCAGCTCCCCGGCGGACAGACAGGGCCCGTACACCGGGGAGCTGTTTTTT
d_call: NA; cdr3_length: 15; v_call: TRBV6-5; clone_size: few; j_call: TRBJ1-4; cdr3_aa: CASSYYRAFNEKLFF; cdr3_nt: TGTGCCAGCAGTTACTACAGGGCTTTTAATGAAAAACTGTTTTTT
d_call: NA; cdr3_length: 12; v_call: TRBV5-6; clone_size: NA; j_call: TRBJ2-7; cdr3_aa: CASSYGPYEQYF; cdr3_nt: TGTGCCAGCAGCTACGGCCCCTACGAGCAGTACTTC
d_call: TRBD1; cdr3_length: 13; v_call: TRBV29-1; clone_size: NA; j_call: TRBJ1-2; cdr3_aa: CSVQGARGYGYTF; cdr3_nt: TGCAGCGTACAGGGGGCGCGGGGCTATGGCTACACCTTC
d_call: NA; cdr3_length: 12; v_call: TRBV25-1; clone_size: NA; j_call: TRBJ1-6; cdr3_aa: CASSQGGSPLHF; cdr3_nt: TGTGCCAGCAGCCAAGGGGGTTCACCCCTCCACTTT
d_call: NA; cdr3_length: 16; v_call: TRBV4-1; clone_size: once; j_call: TRBJ2-3; cdr3_aa: CASSQDRIPAADTQYF; cdr3_nt: TGCGCCAGCAGCCAAGATCGTATTCCCGCCGCAGATACGCAGTATTTT
d_call: TRBD2; cdr3_length: 15; v_call: TRBV7-6; clone_size: NA; j_call: TRBJ2-2; cdr3_aa: CASSRREGSTGELFF; cdr3_nt: TGTGCCAGCAGCCGGCGGGAGGGTAGCACCGGGGAGCTGTTTTTT
d_call: NA; cdr3_length: 13; v_call: TRBV27; clone_size: few; j_call: TRBJ2-1; cdr3_aa: CASSTHGRGEQFF; cdr3_nt: TGTGCCAGCAGTACCCATGGACGAGGTGAGCAGTTCTTC
d_call: NA; cdr3_length: 11; v_call: TRBV6-5; clone_size: NA; j_call: TRBJ2-7; cdr3_aa: CASKRQHEQYF; cdr3_nt: TGTGCCAGCAAACGCCAGCACGAGCAGTACTTC
d_call: TRBD1; cdr3_length: 14; v_call: TRBV5-4; clone_size: NA; j_call: TRBJ2-5; cdr3_aa: CASSLWTGRETQYF; cdr3_nt: TGTGCCAGCAGCTTGTGGACAGGGCGAGAGACCCAGTACTTC
d_call: TRBD2; cdr3_length: 18; v_call: TRBV9; clone_size: NA; j_call: TRBJ2-1; cdr3_aa: CASSVAGSGNVKRNEQFF; cdr3_nt: TGTGCCAGCAGCGTAGCTGGTAGCGGGAACGTAAAACGGAATGAGCAGTTCTTC
d_call: NA; cdr3_length: 16; v_call: TRBV28; clone_size: NA; j_call: TRBJ2-7; cdr3_aa: CASSLYARAGSYEQYF; cdr3_nt: TGTGCCAGCAGTTTATACGCCAGGGCTGGGTCCTACGAGCAGTACTTC
d_call: TRBD1; cdr3_length: 13; v_call: TRBV4-2; clone_size: NA; j_call: TRBJ1-2; cdr3_aa: CASSQGTGVGYTF; cdr3_nt: TGTGCCAGCAGCCAAGGGACAGGGGTTGGCTACACCTTC
d_call: TRBD1; cdr3_length: 16; v_call: TRBV10-3; clone_size: NA; j_call: TRBJ1-5; cdr3_aa: CAISDSGQGVSQPQHF; cdr3_nt: TGTGCCATCAGTGATTCCGGACAGGGGGTGAGTCAGCCCCAGCATTTT
d_call: TRBD2; cdr3_length: 16; v_call: TRBV18; clone_size: NA; j_call: TRBJ2-2; cdr3_aa: CASSLTSGSRGGELFF; cdr3_nt: TGTGCCAGCTCATTGACTAGCGGGAGTCGTGGTGGGGAGCTGTTTTTT
d_call: TRBD1; cdr3_length: 13; v_call: TRBV10-3; clone_size: NA; j_call: TRBJ1-2; cdr3_aa: CAISDSQGYGYTF; cdr3_nt: TGTGCCATCAGTGACTCACAGGGGTATGGCTACACCTTC